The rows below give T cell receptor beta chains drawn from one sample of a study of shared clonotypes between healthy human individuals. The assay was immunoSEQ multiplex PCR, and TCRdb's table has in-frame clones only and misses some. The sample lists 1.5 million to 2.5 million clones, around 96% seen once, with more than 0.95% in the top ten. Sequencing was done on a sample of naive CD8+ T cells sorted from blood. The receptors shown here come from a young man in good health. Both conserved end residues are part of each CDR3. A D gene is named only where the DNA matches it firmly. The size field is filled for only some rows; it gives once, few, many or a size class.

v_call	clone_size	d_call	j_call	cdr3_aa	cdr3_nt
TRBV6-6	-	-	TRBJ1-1	CASLMGPKRGTEAFF	TGTGCCAGCTTAATGGGCCCAAAGAGGGGGACTGAAGCTTTCTTT
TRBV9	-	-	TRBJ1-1	CASSVEGRGYPEAFF	TGTGCCAGCAGCGTAGAAGGCCGAGGCTACCCTGAAGCTTTCTTT
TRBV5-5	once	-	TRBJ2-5	CASSPLGDETQYF	TGTGCCAGCAGCCCGCTAGGGGATGAGACCCAGTACTTC
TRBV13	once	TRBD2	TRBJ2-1	CASSLWTSGYNEQFF	TGTGCCAGCAGCCTATGGACTAGCGGTTACAATGAGCAGTTCTTC
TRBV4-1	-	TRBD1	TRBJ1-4	CASSFTGGSEKLFF	TGCGCCAGCAGCTTCACAGGGGGATCTGAAAAACTGTTTTTT
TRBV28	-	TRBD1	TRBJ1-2	CASTLGDRSAGGYTF	TGTGCCAGCACCTTAGGGGACAGGTCAGCGGGTGGCTACACCTTC
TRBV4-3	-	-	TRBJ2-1	CASSQDWVEAYNEQFF	TGCGCCAGCAGCCAAGATTGGGTGGAAGCCTACAATGAGCAGTTCTTC
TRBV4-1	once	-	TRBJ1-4	CASSQVEGGEKLFF	TGCGCCAGCAGCCAAGTTGAGGGTGGAGAAAAACTGTTTTTT
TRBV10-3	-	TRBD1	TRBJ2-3	CAIRGQVLSSTDTQYF	TGTGCCATTAGGGGACAGGTCCTATCCAGCACAGATACGCAGTATTTT
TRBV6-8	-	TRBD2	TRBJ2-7	CASRQSGTSGPLSYEQYF	TGTGCCAGCAGGCAGTCGGGGACTAGCGGTCCTCTCTCCTACGAGCAGTACTTC
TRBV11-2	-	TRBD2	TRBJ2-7	CASSWGLAGGDYYF	TGTGCCAGCAGCTGGGGACTAGCGGGGGGAGATTACTACTTC
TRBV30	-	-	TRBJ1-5	CAWSTDSNQPQHF	TGTGCCTGGAGTACGGATAGCAATCAGCCCCAGCATTTT
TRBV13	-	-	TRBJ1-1	CASSPDRGPNTEAFF	TGTGCCAGCAGCCCCGACCGGGGGCCGAACACTGAAGCTTTCTTT
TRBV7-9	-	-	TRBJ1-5	CASSWAGQPQHF	TGTGCCAGCAGCTGGGCAGGTCAGCCCCAGCATTTT
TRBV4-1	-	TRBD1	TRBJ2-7	CASSQLWGTASYEQYF	TGCGCCAGCAGCCAATTATGGGGGACAGCGTCCTACGAGCAGTACTTC
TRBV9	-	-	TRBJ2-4	CASSSGQNIQYF	TGTGCCAGCAGCTCGGGTCAAAACATTCAGTACTTC
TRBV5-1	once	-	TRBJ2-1	CASSLVGGSYNEQFF	TGCGCCAGCAGCTTGGTGGGGGGATCCTACAATGAGCAGTTCTTC
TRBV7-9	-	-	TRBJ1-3	CASSWQREVDGNTIYF	TGTGCCAGCAGCTGGCAGAGGGAGGTCGACGGAAACACCATATATTTT
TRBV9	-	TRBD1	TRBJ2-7	CASSPTRDSYEQYF	TGTGCCAGCAGCCCTACCCGGGACAGCTACGAGCAGTACTTC
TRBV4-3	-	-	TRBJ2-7	CASSQVTGAYEQYF	TGCGCCAGCAGCCAAGTAACAGGAGCCTACGAGCAGTACTTC
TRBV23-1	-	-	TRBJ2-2	CASGSRVRHRRDTGELFF	TGCGCCAGCGGTTCCAGGGTCCGACACCGCCGTGACACCGGGGAGCTGTTTTTT
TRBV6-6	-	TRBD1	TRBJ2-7	CASTQSSDRFGNEQYF	TGTGCCAGCACCCAATCTTCGGACAGGTTCGGAAACGAGCAGTACTTC
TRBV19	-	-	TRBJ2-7	CASSAQGNPYEQYF	TGTGCCAGTAGTGCACAGGGTAACCCCTACGAGCAGTACTTC
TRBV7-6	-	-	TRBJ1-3	CASSPYSGNTIYF	TGTGCCAGCAGCCCTTACTCTGGAAACACCATATATTTT
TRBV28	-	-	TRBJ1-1	CASSSQGLDTEAFF	TGTGCCAGCAGTTCTCAGGGCTTGGACACTGAAGCTTTCTTT
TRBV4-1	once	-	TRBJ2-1	CASSLTGGSYNEQFF	TGCGCCAGCAGCCTAACTGGAGGGTCCTACAATGAGCAGTTCTTC
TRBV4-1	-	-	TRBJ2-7	CASSQALGEQYF	TGCGCCAGCAGCCAAGCCCTCGGCGAGCAGTACTTC
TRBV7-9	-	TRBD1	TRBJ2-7	CASSSPGQGAIPTYEQYF	TGTGCCAGCAGCTCTCCGGGACAGGGGGCCATTCCGACCTACGAGCAGTACTTC
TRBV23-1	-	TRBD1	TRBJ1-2	CANSRGRGQGYGYTF	TGCGCCAACTCGAGGGGCAGGGGGCAAGGCTATGGCTACACCTTC
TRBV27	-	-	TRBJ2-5	CASSSSRIQETQYF	TGTGCCAGCAGTTCCTCACGGATTCAAGAGACCCAGTACTTC
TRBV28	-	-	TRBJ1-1	CASSFPGGGNTEAFF	TGTGCCAGCAGTTTCCCAGGAGGAGGAAACACTGAAGCTTTCTTT
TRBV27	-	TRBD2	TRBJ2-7	CASTPSGFSYEQYF	TGTGCCAGCACCCCTAGCGGGTTCTCCTACGAGCAGTACTTC
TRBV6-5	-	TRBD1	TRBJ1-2	CASSYIGSTGTGHTF	TGTGCCAGCAGTTACATAGGCTCCACCGGGACAGGCCACACCTTC
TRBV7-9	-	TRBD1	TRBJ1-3	CASSLPGTGSGNTIYF	TGTGCCAGCAGCTTACCCGGGACAGGGTCTGGAAACACCATATATTTT
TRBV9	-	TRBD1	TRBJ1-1	CASSGQGSTEAFF	TGTGCCAGCAGCGGACAGGGAAGCACTGAAGCTTTCTTT
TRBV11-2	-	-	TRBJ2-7	CASSGGEQAEQYF	TGTGCCAGCAGCGGGGGAGAACAAGCCGAGCAGTACTTC
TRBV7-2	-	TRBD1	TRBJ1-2	CASSSPGTDEIYTF	TGTGCCAGCAGCTCGCCCGGGACAGATGAAATCTACACCTTC
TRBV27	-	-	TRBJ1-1	CASSPLLNTEAFF	TGTGCCAGCAGTCCCCTCCTGAACACTGAAGCTTTCTTT
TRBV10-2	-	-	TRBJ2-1	CASKDPSYNEQFF	TGCGCCAGCAAAGATCCCTCCTACAATGAGCAGTTCTTC
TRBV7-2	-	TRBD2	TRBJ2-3	CASSPLLAALTDTQYF	TGTGCCAGCAGCCCACTTCTAGCGGCCCTCACAGATACGCAGTATTTT
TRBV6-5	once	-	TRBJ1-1	CASSYSSTWGAFF	TGTGCCAGCAGTTACTCGAGTACTTGGGGTGCTTTCTTT
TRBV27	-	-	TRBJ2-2	CASSLSPGELFF	TGTGCCAGCAGTTTGAGCCCCGGGGAGCTGTTTTTT
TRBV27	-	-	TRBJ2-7	CASSPDRAYEQYF	TGTGCCAGCAGTCCCGACAGAGCCTACGAGCAGTACTTC
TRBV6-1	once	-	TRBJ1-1	CASSWAGPGTEAFF	TGTGCCAGCAGTTGGGCAGGGCCGGGGACTGAAGCTTTCTTT
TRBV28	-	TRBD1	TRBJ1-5	CASSVRQGWGNQPQHF	TGTGCCAGCAGTGTAAGACAGGGGTGGGGCAATCAGCCCCAGCATTTT
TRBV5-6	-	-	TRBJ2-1	CASSLGRVDEQFF	TGTGCCAGCAGCTTGGGGAGGGTCGATGAGCAGTTCTTC
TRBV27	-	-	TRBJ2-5	CASRNGLWQETQYF	TGTGCCAGCAGGAATGGGCTGTGGCAAGAGACCCAGTACTTC
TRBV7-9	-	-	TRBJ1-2	CASSLAGSYYGYTF	TGTGCCAGCAGCTTAGCCGGTTCATACTATGGCTACACCTTC
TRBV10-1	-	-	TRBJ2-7	CASSDDLSNPHEQYF	TGCGCCAGCAGTGATGATTTGTCGAACCCCCACGAGCAGTACTTC
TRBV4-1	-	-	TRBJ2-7	CASSPLQGFSYEQYF	TGCGCCAGCAGCCCCCTCCAGGGATTCTCCTACGAGCAGTACTTC
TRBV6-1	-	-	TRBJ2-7	CASSDPRDGAYEQYF	TGTGCCAGCAGTGACCCCCGGGACGGAGCCTACGAGCAGTACTTC
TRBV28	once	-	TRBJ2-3	CASSLHRTGDYTQYF	TGTGCCAGCAGTTTACATCGTACAGGGGACTATACGCAGTATTTT
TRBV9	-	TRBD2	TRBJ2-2	CASSVAGLAGVSGELFF	TGTGCCAGCAGCGTAGCTGGACTAGCGGGAGTTTCCGGGGAGCTGTTTTTT
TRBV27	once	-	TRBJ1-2	CASSLVGNYGYTF	TGTGCCAGCAGTTTAGTCGGTAACTATGGCTACACCTTC
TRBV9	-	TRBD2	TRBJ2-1	CASSDGLAGVGEQFF	TGTGCCAGCAGCGATGGACTAGCGGGAGTGGGTGAGCAGTTCTTC
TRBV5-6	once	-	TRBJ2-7	CASSLWTSLEQYF	TGTGCCAGCAGCTTGTGGACATCCCTAGAGCAGTACTTC
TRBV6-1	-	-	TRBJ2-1	CASSEFLLGPPVGNEQFF	TGTGCCAGCAGTGAGTTCCTCCTCGGGCCCCCGGTCGGCAATGAGCAGTTCTTC